The clone carrying this T cell receptor (beta chain) was observed a few times. Its antigen is undetermined. This sample was taken from a study of T cells after yellow fever vaccination. Turning to the study itself: The authors prepared low-cell-number fractions using SMART-Seq v4 Ultra Low Input. Points from the study as a whole: Once the booster was given, most primary-vaccination clones reappeared, at approximately 97% for CD4 and roughly 85% for CD8. Faster peaking, at day 5 versus 15, marked a secondary response that was weaker.

Each CDR3 protein is one row after TCRdb ran MiXCR on the 5' RACE reads. The sample carries approximately 160,000 distinct CDR3 sequences, about a tenth recorded once. Germline V gene sequence: CDR1 MNHEY, CDR2 SVGAGI. The CDR3 sequence is 14 residues long. V was trimmed by 2 bases and J by 5 bases, leaving 10 bases between them. The sample in question was CD8+ T cells sorted from PBMCs, obtained 45 days after the yellow fever booster vaccination. The TCR sequence derives from a man between 18 and 35 years old who received the YFV17D yellow fever vaccine. V and J are TRBV6-5 and TRBJ2-1, with no clear D. CDR3 sequence: CASSYSDGHNEQFF. CDR3 bases: TGTGCCAGCAGTTACAGCGACGGTCACAATGAGCAGTTCTTC.